Detailed here is one T cell receptor (beta chain). Its binding antigen is unknown. The sample holds no much larger clone one base away, and base qualities are not on file. The source of the sample is a study of blood T cell dynamics during melanoma immunotherapy (TCRdb year 2020). Notes on the research overall: All patients had metastatic melanoma and were given first-line pembrolizumab or nivolumab plus ipilimumab as standard of care in the United Kingdom. To identify early correlates of response, the study profiled peripheral T cell receptor repertoires in patients with metastatic melanoma before and after one cycle of checkpoint inhibitor therapy. The training cohort was made up of consecutive patients, while a further independent group of patients from the same centre was pooled to form an external validation set.

The investigation overall reported the following: Patients who later achieved disease control showed a bifurcated PBMC repertoire reorganization at W3, with increased clonality or increased diversity, unlike progressors. The relatively small sample size was acknowledged as something that could potentially limit how far the results can be generalized. Whether the T cell clones behind the repertoire changes were melanoma-specific or instead reflected general immune activation was something the study could not determine.

The germline V and J ends show losses of 4 bases and 3 bases respectively, and no gene match explains 12 bases of the junction. CDR3 length: 16 amino acids, cysteine to phenylalanine. Of all the DNA, just the CDR3 is kept, 48 bases in frame from base 1. The germline V gene (reference sequence) yields SGHKS for CDR1 and YYEKEE for CDR2. A fixed 350 ng of DNA was loaded for every bulk PBMC sample. TCR beta CDR3 sequences were amplified from genomic DNA using the immunoSEQ TCRb Assay kit according to manufacturer instructions. The KAPA Library Quantification Kit for Illumina platforms was used to quantify pooled libraries by qPCR. Pooled libraries were clustered at roughly 0.6-1.1 pM and sequenced on an Illumina NextSeq 500. The paper's processing steps were these. TCR data were analyzed using immunoSEQ ANALYZER and the R LymphoSeq package. A rearrangement efficiency score was calculated as productive divided by the sum of productive and non-productive CDR3 sequences. Within each patient, timepoints were compared pairwise for clonality, measured with the Gini coefficient, and for diversity, measured with the Renyi index at alpha=1. In LymphoSeq, clonal relatedness was computed with an edit distance of 3 and repertoire similarity was computed with the Bhattacharyya coefficient. Linear discriminant analysis on week-3 changes in clonality and diversity was built with the R MASS and caret packages to classify response. As stored in TCRdb, this immuneACCESS dataset retains in-frame rearrangements with V and J assigned. A fraction of the clones does not appear; measured against another copy, unresolved V genes explain less than half of the discrepancy, and the remainder lacks a known reason. Clone size and the V and J calls come from that table; the DNA yielded D and trimming. The sample contains about 24,000 clones, around nine tenths of them found a single time. The ten largest clones represent 4.6% of the sample.

What the time point label conveys for this sample: pre-treatment baseline. Blood was sampled before treatment (T0) and at week 3 (W3), after the first cycle of checkpoint blockade. Except for two patients with rapid clinical progression, response was assessed 12 weeks after the first infusion by RECIST 1.1; disease control meant complete response, partial response or stable disease. Patients with prior systemic cancer treatment, concomitant immunosuppressant therapy or synchronous other active malignancies were excluded. Bulk PBMC and plasma cell-free DNA were both sequenced for TCR beta so that circulating cells and T cell turnover could be tracked. Lymphoprep and SepMate tubes were used to isolate PBMC from blood, and red cell lysis was then performed. DNA from PBMC and sorted T cell subsets was extracted with QIAamp DNA Blood Mini kits.

This material consisted of blood, taken from a patient treated with checkpoint blockade. The sequence derives from a human donor with melanoma. The chain uses TRBV5-5 and TRBJ2-7, with TRBD1 matching 8 junction bases. The DNA is as follows: TGTGCCAGCAGCCCCGGACAGGGCCTTAGCCTCTACGAGCAGTACTTC. Translation gives CASSPGQGLSLYEQYF.